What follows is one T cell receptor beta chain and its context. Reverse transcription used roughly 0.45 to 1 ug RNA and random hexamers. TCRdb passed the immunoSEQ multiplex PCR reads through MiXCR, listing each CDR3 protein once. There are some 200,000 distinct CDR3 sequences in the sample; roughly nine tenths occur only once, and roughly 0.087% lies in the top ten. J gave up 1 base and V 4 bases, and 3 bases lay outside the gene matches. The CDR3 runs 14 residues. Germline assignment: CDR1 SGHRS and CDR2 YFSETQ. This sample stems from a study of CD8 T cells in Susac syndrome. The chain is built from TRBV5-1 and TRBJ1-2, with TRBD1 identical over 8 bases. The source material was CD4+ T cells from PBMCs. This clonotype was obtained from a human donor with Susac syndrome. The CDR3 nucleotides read TGCGCCAGCAGCGGGGACAGGCTTAACTATGGCTACACCTTC. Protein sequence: CASSGDRLNYGYTF.